The sequence of this TCR beta chain was determined in a study of T cell repertoires in cytomegalovirus infection. Looking at the study overall: Both a matching HLA type and CMV infection were indicated by public TCR beta signatures. Study conclusions and caveats: Summed frequency of shared TCR beta families picked out CMV carriers who also had the relevant HLA. CMV-specific TCR beta clonotypes restricted by HLA-C dominated the ex vivo response.

Via MiXCR, TCRdb re-called the reads, giving one row per CDR3 protein. The sample lists fewer than 550,000 distinct CDR3 sequences, about 17% occurring once. Note on this clonotype: Its antigen is unidentified.

V dropped 6 bases and J dropped 5; count of bases not matched to a gene: 5. CDR3 length: 13 residues. The germline V gene encodes CDR1 MNHNS and CDR2 SASEGT. The clonotype originates from a human donor in good health (CMV status not recorded). Some clones in this sample may be carry-over from other donors' samples. Sequenced input: CD8+ T cells from PBMCs. The chain uses TRBV6-1 and TRBJ2-5, with 8 bases fitting TRBD1. In nucleotides, the CDR3 is TGTGCCAGCAGGCCCAGGGGGCACGAGACCCAGTACTTC. As protein: CASRPRGHETQYF.